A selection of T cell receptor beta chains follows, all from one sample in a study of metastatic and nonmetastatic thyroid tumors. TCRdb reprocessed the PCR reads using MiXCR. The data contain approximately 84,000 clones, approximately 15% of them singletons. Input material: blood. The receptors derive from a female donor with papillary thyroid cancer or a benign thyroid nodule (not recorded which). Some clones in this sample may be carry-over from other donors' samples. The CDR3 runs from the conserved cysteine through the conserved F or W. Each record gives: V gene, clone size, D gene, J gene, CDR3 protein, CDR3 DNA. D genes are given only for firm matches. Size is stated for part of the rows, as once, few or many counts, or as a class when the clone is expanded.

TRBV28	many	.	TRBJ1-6	CASSLSRSYNSPLHF	TGTGCCAGCAGTTTATCAAGGTCCTATAATTCACCCCTCCACTTT
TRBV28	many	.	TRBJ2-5	CASSIKGGLPVQETQYF	TGTGCCAGCAGTATAAAGGGGGGCCTACCCGTCCAAGAGACCCAGTACTTC
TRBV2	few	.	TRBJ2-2	CASNLHSVVTGELFF	TGTGCCAGCAACCTACATTCAGTGGTCACCGGGGAGCTGTTTTTT
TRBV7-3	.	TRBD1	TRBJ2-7	CASILDRGCEQYF	TGTGCCAGCATCTTGGACAGGGGGTGCGAGCAGTACTTC
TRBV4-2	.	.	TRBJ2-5	CASSQDPRGLRGETQYF	TGTGCCAGCAGCCAAGATCCCCGGGGCCTCCGCGGAGAGACCCAGTACTTC
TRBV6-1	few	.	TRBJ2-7	CASSLDSGIHYEQYF	TGTGCCAGCAGTTTGGACAGCGGGATTCACTACGAGCAGTACTTC
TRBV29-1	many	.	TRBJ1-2	CSVEGRGDVYGYTF	TGCAGCGTTGAAGGCCGGGGCGATGTCTATGGCTACACCTTC
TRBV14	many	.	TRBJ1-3	CASSQQGNTIYF	TGTGCCAGCAGCCAGCAGGGAAACACCATATATTTT
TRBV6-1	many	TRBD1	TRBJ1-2	CASSYGQGWGYTF	TGTGCCAGCAGTTATGGACAGGGATGGGGCTACACCTTC
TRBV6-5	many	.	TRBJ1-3	CASSYRGSGNTIYF	TGTGCCAGCAGTTACCGGGGCTCTGGAAACACCATATATTTT
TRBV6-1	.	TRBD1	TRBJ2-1	CASSRLRDRGNEQFF	TGTGCCAGCAGTAGGTTACGGGACAGGGGGAATGAGCAGTTCTTC
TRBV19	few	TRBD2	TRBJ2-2	CASSIDMGGCSTGELFF	TGTGCCAGTAGTATAGATATGGGGGGGTGCAGCACCGGGGAGCTGTTTTTT
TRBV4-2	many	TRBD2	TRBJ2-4	CASSQEWGGLAKNIQYF	TGTGCCAGCAGCCAAGAGTGGGGGGGACTAGCCAAAAACATTCAGTACTTC
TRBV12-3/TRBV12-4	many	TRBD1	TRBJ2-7	CASSFGGTGVYEQYF	TGTGCCAGCAGTTTCGGGGGGACAGGGGTATACGAGCAGTACTTC
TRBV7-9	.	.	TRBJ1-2	CASSPTSANYGYTF	TGTGCCAGCAGCCCGACATCAGCTAACTATGGCTACACCTTC
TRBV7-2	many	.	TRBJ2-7	CASSFGGHASYEQYF	TGTGCCAGCAGCTTTGGGGGACACGCCTCCTACGAGCAGTACTTC
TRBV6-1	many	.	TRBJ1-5	CASHLDGDRGNQPQHF	TGTGCCAGCCACCTGGATGGGGATAGGGGCAATCAGCCCCAGCATTTT
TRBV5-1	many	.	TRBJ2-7	CASSSQGSDEQYF	TGCGCCAGCAGCTCACAGGGCTCCGACGAGCAGTACTTC
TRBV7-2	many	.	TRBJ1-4	CASSLGGSEKLFF	TGTGCCAGCAGCTTAGGTGGGAGTGAAAAACTGTTTTTT
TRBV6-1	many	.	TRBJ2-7	CASSGLSYEQYF	TGTGCCAGTTCCGGGCTCTCCTACGAGCAGTACTTC
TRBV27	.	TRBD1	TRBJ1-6	CASRGDRHNSTLHF	TGTGCCAGCAGGGGGGACAGGCATAATTCAACCCTCCACTTT
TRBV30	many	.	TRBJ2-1	CAWNDARKAQFF	TGTGCCTGGAACGATGCCCGCAAGGCGCAGTTCTTC
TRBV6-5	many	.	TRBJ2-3	CASSYGASTDTQYF	TGTGCCAGCAGTTATGGGGCCTCCACAGATACGCAGTATTTT
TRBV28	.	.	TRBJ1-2	CASGRNYGYTF	TGTGCCAGCGGGCGGAACTATGGCTACACCTTC
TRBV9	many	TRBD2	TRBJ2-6	CASSARLAGVSGANVLTF	TGTGCCAGCAGCGCCCGGCTAGCGGGTGTCTCTGGGGCCAACGTCCTGACTTTC
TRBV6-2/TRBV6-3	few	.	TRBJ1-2	CASRRPGSPLVYTF	TGTGCCAGCAGACGACCAGGGTCCCCTCTTGTCTACACCTTC
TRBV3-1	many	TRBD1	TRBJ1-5	CASSQETGVNNQPQHF	TGTGCCAGCAGCCAAGAGACAGGGGTGAACAATCAGCCCCAGCATTTT
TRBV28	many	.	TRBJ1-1	CASSYTGRTEAFF	TGTGCCAGCAGCTACACAGGGCGCACTGAAGCTTTCTTT
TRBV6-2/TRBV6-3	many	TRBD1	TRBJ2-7	CASSYGTVDPLSSYEQYF	TGTGCCAGCAGTTACGGGACAGTCGACCCCCTAAGCTCCTACGAGCAGTACTTC
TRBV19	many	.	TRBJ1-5	CASSDSYNQPQHF	TGTGCCAGTAGCGACAGCTACAATCAGCCCCAGCATTTT
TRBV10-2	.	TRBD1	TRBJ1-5	CASSDNGTATNQPKHF	TGCGCCAGCAGTGATAACGGGACAGCCACGAATCAGCCCAAGCATTTT
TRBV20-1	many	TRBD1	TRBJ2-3	CSAKVPDRGSDTQYF	TGCAGTGCTAAGGTCCCGGACAGGGGTTCAGATACGCAGTATTTT
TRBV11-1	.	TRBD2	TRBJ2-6	CASSTSGSGGSAANVLTF	TGTGCCAGCAGCACCTCGGGTAGCGGGGGCTCTGCGGCCAACGTCCTTACTTTC
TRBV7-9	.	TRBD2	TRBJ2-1	CASSRGGRSEFF	TGTGCCAGCTCCCGAGGCGGGAGGTCCGAGTTCTTC
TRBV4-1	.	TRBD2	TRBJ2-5	CASSPVAASGGVETQYF	TGCGCCAGCAGCCCCGTCGCGGCTAGCGGGGGAGTGGAGACCCAGTACTTC
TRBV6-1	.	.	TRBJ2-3	CAITRVTDTQYF	TGTGCCATCACCAGGGTAACAGATACGCAGTATTTT
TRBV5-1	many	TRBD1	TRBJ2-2	CASSLDVGTGDTGELFF	TGCGCCAGCAGCTTGGATGTTGGGACAGGGGACACCGGGGAGCTGTTTTTT
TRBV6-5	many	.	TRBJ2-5	CASSYAGEDTQYF	TGTGCCAGCAGTTACGCGGGTGAAGATACCCAGTACTTC
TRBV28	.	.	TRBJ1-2	CASSPPLQGSDGYTF	TGTGCCAGCAGTCCACCTTTACAGGGTTCGGATGGCTACACCTTC
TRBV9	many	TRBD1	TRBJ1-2	CASSVVRDRAYGYTF	TGTGCCAGCAGCGTAGTCAGGGACAGGGCCTATGGCTACACCTTC
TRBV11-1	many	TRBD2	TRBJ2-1	CASSFGLADYNEQFF	TGTGCCAGCAGCTTTGGACTAGCGGATTACAATGAGCAGTTCTTC
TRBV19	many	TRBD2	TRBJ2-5	CASSLSVLAGGPLGTQYF	TGTGCCAGTAGTCTCTCCGTTCTAGCGGGGGGGCCGTTAGGGACCCAGTACTTC
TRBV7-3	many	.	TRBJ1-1	CASSLDMNTEAFF	TGTGCCAGCAGCCTCGATATGAACACTGAAGCTTTCTTT
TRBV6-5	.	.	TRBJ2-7	CASSYGYGGPSYEQYF	TGTGCCAGCAGTTACGGTTATGGGGGCCCTTCGTACGAGCAGTACTTC
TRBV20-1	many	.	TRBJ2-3	CSASGKGDSSTDTQYF	TGCAGTGCTAGTGGAAAGGGGGACTCTTCCACAGATACGCAGTATTTT
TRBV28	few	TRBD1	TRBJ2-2	CASGGGTGELFF	TGTGCCTCAGGGGGCGGCACCGGGGAGCTGTTTTTT
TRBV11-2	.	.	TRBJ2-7	CASSLVVIYEQYF	TGTGCCAGCAGCTTAGTGGTCATCTACGAGCAGTACTTT
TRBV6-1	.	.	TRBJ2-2	CASNPSTPGELFF	TGTGCCAGCAACCCCTCCACACCCGGGGAGCTGTTTTTT
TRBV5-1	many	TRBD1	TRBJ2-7	CASSLNRGREQYF	TGCGCCAGCAGCCTCAACAGGGGGCGGGAGCAGTACTTC
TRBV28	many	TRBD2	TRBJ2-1	CASSDSGGALDEQFF	TGTGCCAGCAGTGATAGCGGGGGGGCCCTCGATGAGCAGTTCTTC
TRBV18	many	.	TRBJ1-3	CASSQLSGNTIYF	TGTGCCAGCTCTCAACTCTCTGGAAACACCATATATTTT
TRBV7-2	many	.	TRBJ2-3	CASSDGRGASYF	TGTGCCAGCAGCGACGGTCGGGGGGCCTCGTATTTT
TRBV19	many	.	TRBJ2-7	CASSIDWAPGTETYEQYF	TGTGCCAGTAGTATAGATTGGGCCCCCGGGACGGAGACCTACGAGCAGTACTTC
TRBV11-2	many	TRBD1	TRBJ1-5	CASSLSTGSNQPQHF	TGTGCCAGCAGCTTATCGACAGGGAGCAATCAGCCCCAGCATTTT
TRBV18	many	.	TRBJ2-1	CASSSGGLTSPYNEQFF	TGTGCCAGCTCCTCTGGGGGCCTGACATCACCCTACAATGAGCAGTTCTTC